The rows below give T cell receptor beta chains drawn from one sample of a study of blood T cell repertoires in COVID-19. Assay: immunoSEQ multiplex PCR; the TCRdb copy retains only in-frame clones and omits some. The sample lists more than 45,000 clones; more than 75% were seen once. Sequencing was performed on peripheral blood. The receptors shown here come from a woman aged 55-69 years with acute or convalescent COVID-19. Both conserved end residues are part of each CDR3. The order of the fields is clone size, J gene, CDR3 length, D gene, V gene, CDR3 DNA, CDR3 protein. A D gene is named only where the DNA matches it firmly. Part of the rows lack a size; the others show once, few, many or a class for expanded clones.

size: NA
J: TRBJ2-5
length: 12
D: NA
V: TRBV6-5
DNA: TGTGCCAGCAGGCAGGGACTCGGGACCCAGTACTTC
CDR3: CASRQGLGTQYF

size: NA
J: TRBJ1-1
length: 14
D: NA
V: TRBV29-1
DNA: TGCAGCGTTGCGGTAGGGGCAGGTCGGACTGAAGCTTTCTTT
CDR3: CSVAVGAGRTEAFF

size: NA
J: TRBJ2-6
length: 17
D: TRBD2
V: TRBV29-1
DNA: TGCAGCGTTGGGAGTAGCGGGAGTTACTCTGGGGCCAACGTCCTGACTTTC
CDR3: CSVGSSGSYSGANVLTF

size: once
J: TRBJ2-2
length: 17
D: TRBD2
V: TRBV5-4
DNA: TGTGCCAGCAGGTCAGGGACTAGCGGAGCGAACACCGGGGAGCTGTTTTTT
CDR3: CASRSGTSGANTGELFF

size: NA
J: TRBJ1-4
length: 14
D: NA
V: TRBV7-9
DNA: TGTGCCAGCAGCTTCGGGGGAATTCATGAAAAACTGTTTTTT
CDR3: CASSFGGIHEKLFF

size: NA
J: TRBJ1-1
length: 13
D: NA
V: TRBV5-4
DNA: TGTGCCAGCAGCCCCAATATGGGACATCGAGCTTTCTTT
CDR3: CASSPNMGHRAFF

size: NA
J: TRBJ2-2
length: 17
D: TRBD2
V: TRBV7-3
DNA: TGTGCCAGCAGCTTCCCCACCGGGACTAGCGTAACCGGGGAGCTGTTTTTT
CDR3: CASSFPTGTSVTGELFF

size: once
J: TRBJ1-5
length: 16
D: TRBD1
V: TRBV19
DNA: TGTGCCAGCGCCAGTGGGGACAGTGTATACAATCAGTCCCAGCATTTT
CDR3: CASASGDSVYNQSQHF

size: NA
J: TRBJ2-3
length: 15
D: TRBD2
V: TRBV27
DNA: TGTGCCAACCCATCGGGACTAGCGGGACAAGATACGCAGTATTTT
CDR3: CANPSGLAGQDTQYF

size: once
J: TRBJ2-7
length: 13
D: NA
V: TRBV5-4
DNA: TGTGCCAGCAGCTTGCCGGGAGTCCCCGAGCAGTACTTC
CDR3: CASSLPGVPEQYF

size: NA
J: TRBJ2-7
length: 15
D: TRBD2
V: TRBV7-2
DNA: TGTGCCAGCAGCTTAGGGGCTAGCGGGAGTGGTGAGCAGTACTTC
CDR3: CASSLGASGSGEQYF

size: once
J: TRBJ1-4
length: 13
D: TRBD1
V: TRBV27
DNA: TGTGCCAGCCGACAGGGGGCATATGAAAAACTGTTTTTT
CDR3: CASRQGAYEKLFF

size: NA
J: TRBJ1-5
length: 14
D: NA
V: TRBV25-1
DNA: TGTGCCAGCAGTGAATTCGGGGGGCGTCAGCCCCAGCATTTT
CDR3: CASSEFGGRQPQHF

size: NA
J: TRBJ2-3
length: 18
D: TRBD1
V: TRBV9
DNA: TGTGCCAGCAGCCCTTACAGGGGGGCGGGCACGAGCACAGATACGCAGTATTTT
CDR3: CASSPYRGAGTSTDTQYF

size: NA
J: TRBJ2-1
length: 14
D: TRBD2
V: TRBV10-3
DNA: TGTGCCATCAGGGACGGACTAGCGGTCAATGAGCAGTTCTTC
CDR3: CAIRDGLAVNEQFF

size: NA
J: TRBJ1-3
length: 14
D: NA
V: TRBV9
DNA: TGTGCCAGCAGCGCAGGGGAATCTGGAAACACCATATATTTT
CDR3: CASSAGESGNTIYF

size: NA
J: TRBJ1-1
length: 13
D: NA
V: TRBV25-1
DNA: TGTGCCAGCAGTGCACAGGGTCACACTGAAGCTTTCTTT
CDR3: CASSAQGHTEAFF

size: NA
J: TRBJ2-1
length: 14
D: TRBD2
V: TRBV7-3
DNA: TGTGCCAGCAGCTTAGCGGGGGGTTATGGTGAGCAGTTCTTC
CDR3: CASSLAGGYGEQFF

size: NA
J: TRBJ2-5
length: 16
D: TRBD2
V: TRBV7-2
DNA: TGTGCCAGCAGCCCCTCTAGCGGGAGTTGGTTAGAGACCCAGTACTTC
CDR3: CASSPSSGSWLETQYF

size: NA
J: TRBJ1-4
length: 16
D: TRBD1
V: TRBV5-6
DNA: TGTGCCAGCAGCTTGAGGAGGACAGGGCGGCATGAAAAACTGTTTTTT
CDR3: CASSLRRTGRHEKLFF

size: NA
J: TRBJ1-2
length: 14
D: NA
V: TRBV6-5
DNA: TGTGCCAGCAGTTACTCGGGCATCGGGAGGGGCTACACCTTC
CDR3: CASSYSGIGRGYTF

size: NA
J: TRBJ1-2
length: 15
D: NA
V: TRBV28
DNA: TGTGCCAGCACCCAAGTGGGGGCACCTAACTATGGCTACACCTTC
CDR3: CASTQVGAPNYGYTF

size: NA
J: TRBJ1-2
length: 17
D: TRBD1
V: TRBV5-6
DNA: TGTGCCAGCAGCCCAGGGACAGGGGGAAGGAAGTTGGATGGCTACACCTTC
CDR3: CASSPGTGGRKLDGYTF

size: once
J: TRBJ1-6
length: 16
D: TRBD1
V: TRBV5-5
DNA: TGTGCCAGCAGCGGGACAGCGAGCTCCTATAATTCACCCCTCCACTTT
CDR3: CASSGTASSYNSPLHF

size: NA
J: TRBJ1-1
length: 14
D: NA
V: TRBV10-2
DNA: TGCGCCAGCAGTGAGACGGGACAGAACACTGAAGCTTTCTTT
CDR3: CASSETGQNTEAFF

size: NA
J: TRBJ2-1
length: 14
D: NA
V: TRBV27
DNA: TGTGCCAGTAAGGGGGAGGGCTCCGGGAATGAGCAGTTCTTC
CDR3: CASKGEGSGNEQFF

size: NA
J: TRBJ2-1
length: 12
D: NA
V: TRBV19
DNA: TGTGCCAGTAGATGGCTAGCTGGTGAGCAGTTCTTC
CDR3: CASRWLAGEQFF

size: few
J: TRBJ1-1
length: 12
D: NA
V: TRBV5-6
DNA: TGTGCCAGCAGCTTGATCAGGGGATTAGCTTTCTTT
CDR3: CASSLIRGLAFF

size: NA
J: TRBJ2-2
length: 14
D: NA
V: TRBV7-7
DNA: TGTGCTAGCAGCTTAGCCAGGGACACCGGGGAGCTGTTTTTT
CDR3: CASSLARDTGELFF

size: once
J: TRBJ1-5
length: 16
D: NA
V: TRBV6-5
DNA: TGTGCCAGCAGTTACCATAAGCCCCCTTCGAATCAGCCCCAGCATTTT
CDR3: CASSYHKPPSNQPQHF

size: NA
J: TRBJ2-1
length: 13
D: NA
V: TRBV30
DNA: TGTGCCTGGAGTGGGGGGCCCTACAATGAGCAGTTCTTC
CDR3: CAWSGGPYNEQFF

size: once
J: TRBJ1-5
length: 15
D: TRBD1
V: TRBV7-9
DNA: TGTGCCAGCAGCCCAGGACAGGGGGTGTCTCAGCCCCAGCATTTT
CDR3: CASSPGQGVSQPQHF

size: few
J: TRBJ2-3
length: 16
D: TRBD2
V: TRBV5-1
DNA: TGCGCCAGCAGCCTACTGCTAGCGGGAGGGAGGGATACGCAGTATTTT
CDR3: CASSLLLAGGRDTQYF

size: NA
J: TRBJ1-5
length: 14
D: TRBD1
V: TRBV18
DNA: TGTGCCAGCTCCCCACAGACAGGGCAGGGGCCCCAGCATTTT
CDR3: CASSPQTGQGPQHF

size: NA
J: TRBJ1-4
length: 16
D: TRBD1
V: TRBV15
DNA: TGTGCCACCAGCAGGGTCAGGGGGTCAACTAATGAAAAACTGTTTTTT
CDR3: CATSRVRGSTNEKLFF

size: NA
J: TRBJ2-3
length: 16
D: NA
V: TRBV6-4
DNA: TGTGCCAGCAGTCTTGAGGGGGACATCGGCACAGATACGCAGTATTTT
CDR3: CASSLEGDIGTDTQYF

size: NA
J: TRBJ1-1
length: 14
D: NA
V: TRBV4-3
DNA: TGCGCCAGCAGCCTTGACAGGCTTAGGACTGAAGCTTTCTTT
CDR3: CASSLDRLRTEAFF

size: NA
J: TRBJ2-3
length: 14
D: NA
V: TRBV6-2/TRBV6-3
DNA: TGTGCCAGCAGTCCATTGGACACCCCAGATACGCAGTATTTT
CDR3: CASSPLDTPDTQYF

size: NA
J: TRBJ2-3
length: 12
D: NA
V: TRBV29-1
DNA: TGCAGCGGGAGGGTACTGGGAGATACGCAGTATTTT
CDR3: CSGRVLGDTQYF

size: NA
J: TRBJ2-3
length: 18
D: TRBD1
V: TRBV5-1
DNA: TGCGCCAGCAGCGCCCCCACACAGGGGACAATAGGCACAGATACGCAGTATTTT
CDR3: CASSAPTQGTIGTDTQYF

size: NA
J: TRBJ1-1
length: 15
D: NA
V: TRBV28
DNA: TGTGCCAGCAGTTCCCCCACAGGGATGAACACTGAAGCTTTCTTT
CDR3: CASSSPTGMNTEAFF

size: NA
J: TRBJ2-5
length: 14
D: TRBD2
V: TRBV9
DNA: TGTGCCAGCAGCGGATCTAGCGGCGGATGGACCCAGTACTTC
CDR3: CASSGSSGGWTQYF

size: NA
J: TRBJ1-6
length: 15
D: NA
V: TRBV5-1
DNA: TGCGCCAGCAGCTTGGGGATGACAGACTATTCACCCCTCCACTTT
CDR3: CASSLGMTDYSPLHF

size: NA
J: TRBJ1-5
length: 13
D: TRBD1
V: TRBV12-3/TRBV12-4
DNA: TGTGCCAGCAGTGACAGGGGAAATCAGCCCCAGCATTTT
CDR3: CASSDRGNQPQHF

size: NA
J: TRBJ1-2
length: 14
D: TRBD1
V: TRBV6-5
DNA: TGTGCCAGCACCGACAGGGGGCGGATCTATGGCTACACCTTC
CDR3: CASTDRGRIYGYTF

size: NA
J: TRBJ1-1
length: 15
D: NA
V: TRBV6-5
DNA: TGTGCCAGCAGTTACCAAACAGGGAGTGGCACTGAAGCTTTCTTT
CDR3: CASSYQTGSGTEAFF

size: NA
J: TRBJ2-7
length: 14
D: NA
V: TRBV27
DNA: TGTGCCAGCAGTTTTATCCAGGGGCTGAACGAGCAGTACTTC
CDR3: CASSFIQGLNEQYF

size: NA
J: TRBJ2-1
length: 19
D: TRBD2
V: TRBV10-2
DNA: TGCGCCAGCAGTGAGTCGACTCGGGCTAGCGGTGGGAGAATGGGTGAGCAGTTCTTC
CDR3: CASSESTRASGGRMGEQFF

size: NA
J: TRBJ1-2
length: 11
D: NA
V: TRBV29-1
DNA: TGCAGCGCCGGACACAGCTATGGCTACACCTTC
CDR3: CSAGHSYGYTF

size: NA
J: TRBJ1-4
length: 12
D: NA
V: TRBV29-1
DNA: TGCAGCGTTACTGGTGGTAATGAAAAACTGTTTTTT
CDR3: CSVTGGNEKLFF

size: NA
J: TRBJ2-1
length: 17
D: NA
V: TRBV21-1
DNA: TGTGCCAGCAGCATACACCCCGGGACTAGCGGGGTCAATGAGCAGTTCTTC
CDR3: CASSIHPGTSGVNEQFF

size: NA
J: TRBJ2-2
length: 13
D: NA
V: TRBV5-1
DNA: TGCGCCAGCAGCTTGGAGGGGGGACAGCGCCTGTTTTTT
CDR3: CASSLEGGQRLFF

size: NA
J: TRBJ2-7
length: 16
D: TRBD1
V: TRBV5-4
DNA: TGTGCCAGCAGCTTGGGACGGACAGGGACAACCGACGAGCAGTACTTC
CDR3: CASSLGRTGTTDEQYF

size: NA
J: TRBJ1-2
length: 14
D: TRBD1
V: TRBV6-5
DNA: TGTGCCAGCAGCTACGACAGGGAAATCTATGGCTACACCTTC
CDR3: CASSYDREIYGYTF